This T cell receptor beta chain was captured by sequencing in a study of blood T cell repertoires in COVID-19. Study overall: Spain, Italy and the United States supplied samples that represented acute and convalescent COVID-19. PBMCs, B-cell-depleted T cells, or T cells provided the cDNA or gDNA that made up the material.

V shed 6 bases and J 3 bases; nucleotides not matched to a gene: 4. Germline V gives CDR1 MNHNY, CDR2 SVGAGI (reference sequence). The CDR3 runs to 14 residues. Study members were between about 18 and 89 years old and lived in approximately 25 US regions. In the study's own analysis: How many nucleated cells were present was estimated from reference gene primer amplification. Sequenced by immunoSEQ multiplex PCR; TCRdb stores in-frame clones only, minus some. The V and J calls and clone size are taken from that table; D and trimming were inferred from the DNA. Of approximately 250,000 clones listed, around 90% were seen once; the top ten hold 4.1%.

The rearrangement joins TRBV6-6 to TRBJ2-2; 7 bases are shared with TRBD1. The specimen sequenced was PBMCs or T cells enriched from blood (not recorded which). This clonotype originated in a woman between 25 and 40 years old with acute COVID-19. The CDR3 DNA is TGTGCCAGCAGCCTGACAGGGCACACCGGGGAGCTGTTTTTT. Its translation: CASSLTGHTGELFF.